The T cell receptor (beta chain) described here comes from a study of T cell clusters in autoimmune cytopenias. CDR1 MNHEY and CDR2 SVGEGT come from the germline V gene. The CDR3 loop spans 14 amino acids. General study points: Primary autoimmune cytopenia patients appeared to lack physiological T cell clusters present in healthy donors.

Roughly 40,000 genome equivalents of blood DNA were amplified for TRB. A word on this clonotype: As yet, its antigen is unknown.

Multiplex touch-down PCR amplified TRB using TRB-A and TRB-B pools in one tube. With the multiplex PCR reads reprocessed, TCRdb shows one record per CDR3 protein and no DNA. This sample's table reports more than 3,500 distinct CDR3 sequences. The source material was peripheral blood. The rearrangement joins TRBV6-2 or TRBV6-3 to TRBJ2-5; TCRdb's D gene call, TRBD2, goes unchecked for lack of DNA. This clonotype was obtained from a human donor with an autoimmune cytopenia or autoimmune hepatitis (not recorded which). The CDR3 protein is CASGGTKEGETQYF.